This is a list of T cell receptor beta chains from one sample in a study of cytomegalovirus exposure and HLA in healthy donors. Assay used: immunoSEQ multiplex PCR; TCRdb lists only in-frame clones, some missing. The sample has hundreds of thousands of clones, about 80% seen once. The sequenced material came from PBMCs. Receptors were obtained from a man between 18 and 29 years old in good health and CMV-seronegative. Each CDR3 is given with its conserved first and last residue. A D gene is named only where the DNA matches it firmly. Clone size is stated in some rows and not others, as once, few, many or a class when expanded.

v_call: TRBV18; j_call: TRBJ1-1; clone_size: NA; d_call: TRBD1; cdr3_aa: CASSPGQGPPLLNTEAFF; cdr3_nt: TGTGCCAGCTCACCCGGACAGGGCCCCCCGCTCTTGAACACTGAAGCTTTCTTT
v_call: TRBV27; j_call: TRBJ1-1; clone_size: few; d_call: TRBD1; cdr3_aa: CASSTQGGTLMNTEAFF; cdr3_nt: TGTGCCAGCAGTACCCAGGGGGGCACTCTCATGAACACTGAAGCTTTCTTT
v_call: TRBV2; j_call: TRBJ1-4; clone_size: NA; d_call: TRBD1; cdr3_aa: CASNPDRGDEKLFF; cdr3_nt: TGTGCCAGCAACCCCGACAGGGGTGACGAAAAACTGTTTTTT
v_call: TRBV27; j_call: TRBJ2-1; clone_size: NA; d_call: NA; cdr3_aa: CASQNALRPYNEQFF; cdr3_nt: TGTGCCAGCCAGAATGCCCTCAGGCCCTACAATGAGCAGTTCTTC
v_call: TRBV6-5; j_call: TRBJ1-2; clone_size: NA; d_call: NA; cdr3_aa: CASRHQTGHGYTF; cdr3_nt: TGTGCCAGCAGACACCAGACAGGACATGGCTACACCTTC
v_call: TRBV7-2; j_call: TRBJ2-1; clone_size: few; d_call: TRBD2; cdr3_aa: CASSLYLAGGPRNEQFF; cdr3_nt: TGTGCCAGCAGCTTATACTTAGCGGGAGGGCCTCGGAATGAGCAGTTCTTC
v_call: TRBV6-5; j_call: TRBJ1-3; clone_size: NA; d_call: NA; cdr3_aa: CASRRQPHSGNTIYF; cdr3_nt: TGTGCCAGCAGACGACAGCCCCACTCTGGAAACACCATATATTTT
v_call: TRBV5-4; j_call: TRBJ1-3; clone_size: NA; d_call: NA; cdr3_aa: CASSRVPREFKGDTIYF; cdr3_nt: TGTGCCAGCAGCCGGGTACCTCGGGAATTCAAGGGAGACACCATATATTTT
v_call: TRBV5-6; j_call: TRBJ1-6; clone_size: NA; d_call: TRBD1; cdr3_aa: CASSSPYGQGQGSPLHF; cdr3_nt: TGTGCCAGCAGCTCTCCATACGGACAGGGACAAGGTTCACCCCTCCACTTT
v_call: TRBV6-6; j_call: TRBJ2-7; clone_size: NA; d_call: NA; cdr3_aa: CASGGQTYEQYF; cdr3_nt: TGTGCCAGCGGGGGCCAGACCTACGAGCAGTACTTC
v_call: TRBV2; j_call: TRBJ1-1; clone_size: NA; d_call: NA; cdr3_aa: CASSGVEDLMNTEAFF; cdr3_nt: TGTGCCAGCAGTGGGGTGGAGGACCTTATGAACACTGAAGCTTTCTTT
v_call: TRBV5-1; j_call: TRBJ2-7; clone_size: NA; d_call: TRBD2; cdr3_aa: CASSIYGTSMYEQYF; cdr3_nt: TGCGCCAGCAGCATATACGGGACTAGTATGTACGAGCAGTACTTC
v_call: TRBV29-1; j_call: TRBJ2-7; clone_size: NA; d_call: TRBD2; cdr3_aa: CSVETSGTHEQYF; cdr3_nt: TGCAGCGTTGAAACTAGCGGGACTCACGAGCAGTACTTC
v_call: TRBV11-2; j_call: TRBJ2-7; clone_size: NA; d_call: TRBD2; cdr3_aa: CASSTSGNTYEQYF; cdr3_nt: TGTGCCAGCAGCACTAGCGGGAATACCTACGAGCAGTACTTC
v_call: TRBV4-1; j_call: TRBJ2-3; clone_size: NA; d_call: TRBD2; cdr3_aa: CASRYLSGRAQGDTQYF; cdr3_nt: TGCGCCAGCAGATACCTTAGCGGGAGGGCCCAGGGGGACACGCAGTATTTT
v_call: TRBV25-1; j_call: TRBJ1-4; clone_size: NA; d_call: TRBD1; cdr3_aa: CASSQGTGALATNEKLFF; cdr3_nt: TGTGCCAGCAGTCAAGGGACAGGCGCCCTTGCAACTAATGAAAAACTGTTTTTT
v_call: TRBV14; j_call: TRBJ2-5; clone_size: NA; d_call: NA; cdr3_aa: CASSLGVALRQETQYF; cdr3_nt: TGTGCCAGCAGCCTCGGTGTAGCACTAAGACAAGAGACCCAGTACTTC
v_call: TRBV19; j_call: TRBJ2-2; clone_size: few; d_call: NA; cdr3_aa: CASSVDYLNTGELFF; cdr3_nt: TGTGCCAGTAGTGTAGACTACCTCAACACCGGGGAGCTGTTTTTT
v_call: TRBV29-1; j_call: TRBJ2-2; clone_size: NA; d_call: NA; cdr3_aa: CSVATGNTGELFF; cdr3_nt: TGCAGCGTAGCTACAGGGAACACCGGGGAGCTGTTTTTT
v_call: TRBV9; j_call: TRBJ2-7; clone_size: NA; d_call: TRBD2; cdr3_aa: CASSVQPRTSGYEQYF; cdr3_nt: TGTGCCAGCAGCGTGCAGCCCAGGACTAGCGGCTACGAGCAGTACTTC
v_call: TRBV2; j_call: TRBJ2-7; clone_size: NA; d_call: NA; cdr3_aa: CASPTGEDIYEQYF; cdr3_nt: TGTGCCAGCCCAACAGGGGAGGACATCTACGAGCAGTACTTC
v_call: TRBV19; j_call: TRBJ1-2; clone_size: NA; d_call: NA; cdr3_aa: CASSKTGTTNYGYTF; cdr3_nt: TGTGCCAGTAGTAAAACCGGGACAACTAACTATGGCTACACCTTC
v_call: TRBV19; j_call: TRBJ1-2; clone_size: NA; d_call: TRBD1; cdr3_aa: CASSTEGQANYGYTF; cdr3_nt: TGTGCCAGTAGCACAGAGGGACAGGCAAACTATGGCTACACCTTC
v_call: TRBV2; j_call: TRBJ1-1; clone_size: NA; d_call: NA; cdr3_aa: CASSVSRTVVNTEAFF; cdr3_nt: TGTGCCAGCAGTGTATCCCGGACAGTCGTGAACACTGAAGCTTTCTTT
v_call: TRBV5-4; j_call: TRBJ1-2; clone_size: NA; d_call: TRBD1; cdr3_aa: CASSSYVDRANGYTF; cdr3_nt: TGTGCCAGCAGCTCGTACGTGGACAGGGCCAATGGCTACACCTTC
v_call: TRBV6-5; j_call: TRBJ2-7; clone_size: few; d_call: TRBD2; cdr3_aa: CASRKAGGGYEQYF; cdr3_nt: TGTGCCAGCAGAAAAGCGGGAGGCGGCTACGAGCAGTACTTC
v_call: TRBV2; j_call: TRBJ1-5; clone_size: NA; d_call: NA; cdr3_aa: CASSDSTLQPQHF; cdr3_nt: TGTGCCAGCTCGGACAGCACCCTTCAGCCCCAGCATTTT
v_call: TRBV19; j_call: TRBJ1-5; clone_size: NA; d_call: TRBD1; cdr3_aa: CASSPTGFNQPQHF; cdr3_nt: TGTGCCAGTAGTCCGACAGGGTTCAATCAGCCCCAGCATTTT
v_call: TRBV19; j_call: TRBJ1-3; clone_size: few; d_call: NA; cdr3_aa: CASSILGGGGDTIYF; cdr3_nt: TGTGCCAGTAGTATCCTCGGAGGAGGTGGGGACACCATATATTTT
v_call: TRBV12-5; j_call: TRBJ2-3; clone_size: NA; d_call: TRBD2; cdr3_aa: CASGKGTSGRVDTQYF; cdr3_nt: TGTGCTAGTGGCAAAGGGACTAGCGGGAGGGTAGATACGCAGTATTTT
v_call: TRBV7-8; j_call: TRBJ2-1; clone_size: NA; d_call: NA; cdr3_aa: CASSTPWGSTQINNEQFF; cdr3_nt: TGTGCCAGCAGCACTCCTTGGGGCTCCACACAAATTAACAATGAGCAGTTCTTC
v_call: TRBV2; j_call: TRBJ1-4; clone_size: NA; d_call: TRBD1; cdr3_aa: CASQTGSNEKLFF; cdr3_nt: TGTGCCAGCCAGACAGGGAGTAATGAAAAACTGTTTTTT
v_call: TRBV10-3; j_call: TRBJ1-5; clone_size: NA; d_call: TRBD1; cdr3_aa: CAISELPGQGKPQHF; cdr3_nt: TGTGCCATCAGTGAACTCCCGGGACAGGGGAAGCCCCAGCATTTT
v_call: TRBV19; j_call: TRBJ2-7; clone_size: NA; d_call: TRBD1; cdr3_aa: CASMPGGSYEQYF; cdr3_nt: TGTGCCAGTATGCCAGGGGGATCCTACGAGCAGTACTTC
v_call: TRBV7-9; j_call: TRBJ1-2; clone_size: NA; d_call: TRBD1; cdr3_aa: CASSSQGQGDFGYTF; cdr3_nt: TGTGCCAGCAGCTCACAGGGACAGGGGGATTTTGGCTACACCTTC
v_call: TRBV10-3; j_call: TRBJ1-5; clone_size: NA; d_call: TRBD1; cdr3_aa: CAISESGRTGAGNQPQHF; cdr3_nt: TGTGCCATCAGTGAGTCGGGCCGGACAGGGGCCGGCAATCAGCCCCAGCATTTT
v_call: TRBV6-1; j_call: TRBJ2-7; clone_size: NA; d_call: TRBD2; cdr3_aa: CASWTSGTYEQYF; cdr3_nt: TGTGCCAGCTGGACTAGCGGAACTTACGAGCAGTACTTC
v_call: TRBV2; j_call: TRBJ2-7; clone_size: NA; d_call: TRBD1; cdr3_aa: CASRKDRTYEQYF; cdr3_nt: TGTGCCAGCAGGAAGGACAGGACCTACGAGCAGTACTTC
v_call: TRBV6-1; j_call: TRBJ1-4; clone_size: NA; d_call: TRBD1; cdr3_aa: CASLNRGYNEKLFF; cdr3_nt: TGTGCCAGTCTAAACAGGGGGTATAATGAAAAACTGTTTTTT
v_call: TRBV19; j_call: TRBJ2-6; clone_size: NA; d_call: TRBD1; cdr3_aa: CASSIETGAVGPGANVLTF; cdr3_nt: TGTGCCAGTAGTATAGAGACAGGGGCCGTTGGGCCTGGGGCCAACGTCCTGACTTTC
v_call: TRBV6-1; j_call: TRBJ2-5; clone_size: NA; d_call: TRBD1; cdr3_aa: CASSDLDRGQETQYF; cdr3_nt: TGTGCCAGCAGTGACCTCGACAGGGGACAGGAGACCCAGTACTTC
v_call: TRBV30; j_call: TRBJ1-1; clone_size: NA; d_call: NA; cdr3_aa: CAWSVGGTTEAFF; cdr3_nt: TGTGCCTGGAGTGTAGGAGGCACCACTGAAGCTTTCTTT
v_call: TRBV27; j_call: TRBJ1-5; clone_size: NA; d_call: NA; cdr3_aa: CASSLLGERPQHF; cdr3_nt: TGTGCCAGCAGTTTACTAGGGGAAAGGCCCCAGCATTTT
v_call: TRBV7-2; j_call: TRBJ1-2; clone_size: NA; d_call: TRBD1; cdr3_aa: CASSPRDRDSGYTF; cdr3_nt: TGTGCCAGCAGCCCGAGGGACAGGGATTCTGGCTACACCTTC
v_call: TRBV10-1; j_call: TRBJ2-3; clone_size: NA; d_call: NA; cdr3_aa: CASSDYRAADTQYF; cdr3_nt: TGCGCCAGCAGTGATTATAGAGCGGCAGATACGCAGTATTTT
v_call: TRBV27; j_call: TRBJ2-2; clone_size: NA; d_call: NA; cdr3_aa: CASSIQSNRAAELFF; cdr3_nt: TGTGCCAGCAGTATACAGAGTAACAGGGCGGCGGAGCTGTTTTTT
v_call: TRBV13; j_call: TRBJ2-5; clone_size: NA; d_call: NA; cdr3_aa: CASSPQGRATQYF; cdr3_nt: TGTGCCAGCAGCCCACAGGGACGGGCGACCCAGTACTTC
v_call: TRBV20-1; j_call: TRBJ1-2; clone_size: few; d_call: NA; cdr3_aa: CSAQRQGYTF; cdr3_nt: TGCAGTGCGCAACGTCAGGGATACACCTTC
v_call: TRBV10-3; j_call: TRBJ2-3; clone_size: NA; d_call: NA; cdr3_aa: CAISENGGGTDTQYF; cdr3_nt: TGTGCCATCAGCGAAAATGGGGGCGGCACAGATACGCAGTATTTT